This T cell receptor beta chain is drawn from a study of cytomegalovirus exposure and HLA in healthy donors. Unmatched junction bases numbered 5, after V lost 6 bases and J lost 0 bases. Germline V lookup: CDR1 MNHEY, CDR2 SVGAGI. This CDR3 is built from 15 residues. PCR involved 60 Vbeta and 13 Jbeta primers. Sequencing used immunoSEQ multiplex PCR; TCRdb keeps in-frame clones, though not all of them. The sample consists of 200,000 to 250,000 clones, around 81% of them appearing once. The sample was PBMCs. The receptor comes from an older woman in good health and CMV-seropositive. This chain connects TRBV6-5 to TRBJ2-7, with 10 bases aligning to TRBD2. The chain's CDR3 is CASSRLAGASYEQYF. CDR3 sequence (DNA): TGTGCCAGCAGCAGACTAGCGGGTGCCTCCTACGAGCAGTACTTC.